This T cell receptor beta chain was recovered during a study of CD8 T cells in Susac syndrome. From germline, CDR1 is SGHVS and CDR2 FNYEAQ. The CDR3 has 14 amino acids. The germline V and J ends were trimmed by 1 base and 3 bases, with 10 bases remaining between them. Reverse transcription of roughly 0.5 to 1 ug RNA was carried out with random hexamers. TCRdb re-derived calls from the immunoSEQ multiplex PCR reads in MiXCR, one entry per CDR3 protein. The repertoire holds some 120,000 distinct CDR3 sequences, with approximately 94% as singletons. Sequences were obtained from CD4+ T cells from PBMCs. This receptor was identified in a human donor with multiple sclerosis. V gene TRBV7-6 combines with J gene TRBJ2-7; perhaps TRBD1 as D (6 bases). The CDR3 loop is CASSLGDNNYEQYF. The CDR3, as DNA: TGTGCCAGCAGCTTAGGGGACAACAACTACGAGCAGTACTTC.